The 32 T cell receptor beta chains reported below all come from one sample, sequenced in a study of T cells in tuberculosis. Assay: immunoSEQ multiplex PCR; the TCRdb copy retains only in-frame clones and omits some. The sample yields 20,000 to 25,000 clones, less than 97% seen once. Sequencing input: PBMCs. The origin of the receptors is a donor aged 10 to 29 with latent tuberculosis or without tuberculosis infection.

V is TRBV6-5 and J is TRBJ2-2, with D maybe TRBD2 (6 bases). CDR1 and CDR2 from the germline V gene are MNHEY and SVGAGI. The CDR3 has 12 residues. V lost 5 bases, J lost 6 bases, and 7 bases lay in between. The CDR3 loop is CASSPGAGELFF. The DNA for the CDR3 is TGTGCCAGCAGTCCGGGAGCCGGGGAGCTGTTTTTT.

This clone was recorded once. The J gene is TRBJ2-7, the V gene TRBV4-1; tentatively, D is TRBD1 (6 bases). In germline, CDR1 is MGHRA, CDR2 YSYEKL. The CDR3 contains 14 residues. The V gene lost 3 bases and the J gene lost 0 bases, with 9 bases spanning the gap. CDR3 amino acids: CASSQDRSSYEQYF. The CDR3 bases are TGCGCCAGCAGCCAGGACAGATCCTCCTACGAGCAGTACTTC.

This chain links TRBV6-1 with TRBJ1-5; 8 positions match TRBD1. The ends lost 4 bases at V and 4 bases at J; junction bases unmatched: 3. Germline V lookup: CDR1 MNHNS, CDR2 SASEGT. The CDR3 runs 14 residues. CDR3: CASSATGANQPQHF. The CDR3 bases are TGTGCCAGCAGTGCGACAGGGGCTAATCAGCCCCAGCATTTT.

The V and J genes are TRBV28 and TRBJ1-3; a weak D match, TRBD1 (5 bases). The CDR3 loop spans 14 amino acids. The germline CDR1 and CDR2 sequences are MDHEN and SYDVKM. Trimming took 7 bases from V and 0 from J, leaving 10 bases between them. CDR3 sequence reads: CASTLGGSGNTIYF. CDR3 nucleotide sequence: TGTGCCAGCACCTTGGGGGGCTCTGGAAACACCATATATTTT.

This clone was seen just once. The chain joins TRBV30 to TRBJ1-3; 10 bases align to TRBD1. Losses at the gene ends were 3 bases for V and 4 bases for J; bases not matched to a gene: 9. Germline CDR1 and CDR2: GTSNPN and SVGIG (reference sequence). The length of the CDR3 is 16 residues. The CDR3 sequence: CAWSAYSGQGGNTIYF. The CDR3, as DNA: TGTGCCTGGAGCGCCTATTCGGGACAGGGGGGAAACACCATATATTTT.

The chain couples TRBV4-1 to TRBJ2-5; TRBD2 agrees at 11 bases. V was clipped by 5 bases and J by 5 bases; unmatched bases: 7. Germline V CDR1 and CDR2: MGHRA, YSYEKL. The CDR3 is 15 residues long. The DNA of the CDR3 is TGCGCCAGCAGCGAAGGTAGCGGGGGGGCCGAGACCCAGTACTTC. This gives the protein CASSEGSGGAETQYF.

The chain combines TRBV7-6 with TRBJ2-2; D might be TRBD2 (5 bases). CDR1 is SGHVS and CDR2 is FNYEAQ in the germline V gene. The CDR3 length is 16 residues. V shed 3 bases and J shed 1 base, with 12 bases lying between them. CDR3 residues: CASSFRGSGNTGELFF. The CDR3 bases are TGTGCCAGCAGCTTTCGGGGATCCGGGAACACCGGGGAGCTGTTTTTT.

This chain joins TRBV4-1 and TRBJ1-1; the D is unclear. V was cut by 1 base and J by 3 bases, with 9 bases left in between. In germline, CDR1 is MGHRA, CDR2 YSYEKL. This CDR3 is 14 amino acids long. CDR3 sequence: CASSQVTGDTEAFF. Here the CDR3 DNA reads TGCGCCAGCAGCCAAGTGACGGGTGACACTGAAGCTTTCTTT.

The chain employs TRBV4-1 and TRBJ1-4; 7 bases agree with TRBD1. The CDR3 is made up of 16 amino acids. Germline CDR1 is MGHRA and CDR2 is YSYEKL. V shed 4 bases, J shed 0 bases, and the junction held 5 bases outside the gene matches. CDR3 sequence: CASSPTGPSTNEKLFF. CDR3 DNA: TGCGCCAGCAGCCCGACAGGGCCCTCAACTAATGAAAAACTGTTTTTT.

The rearrangement uses TRBV27 and TRBJ2-7, with a possible D match to TRBD2 (6 bases). The CDR3 loop spans 13 amino acids. V was pared by 8 bases and J by 2 bases, with 13 bases between. The germline V gene has CDR1 MNHEY and CDR2 SMNVEV (reference sequence). CDR3 sequence (DNA): TGTGCCAGCTGGTCACCGGGGGCCTACGAGCAGTACTTC. This translates into CASWSPGAYEQYF.

The genes are TRBV30 and TRBJ1-2, with TRBD1 matching 9 bases. The junction had 1 base not matched to a gene; V was cut back by 7 bases and J by 4 bases. This CDR3 has 11 amino acids. CDR1 GTSNPN and CDR2 SVGIG come from the germline V gene (reference sequence). DNA of the CDR3: TGTGCCTCGGACAGGGGCTATGGCTACACCTTC. Protein sequence: CASDRGYGYTF.

The rearrangement uses TRBV10-3 and TRBJ2-1, with a tentative D call TRBD1 (6 bases). The CDR3 contains 13 residues. Germline V lookup: CDR1 ENHRY, CDR2 SYGVKD. V was shortened by 10 bases and J by 6 bases, with 16 bases between the two germline ends. The CDR3 coding sequence is TGTGCCACCCGGGCGGTACAGGGCAATGAGCAGTTCTTC. It codes for CATRAVQGNEQFF.

A few counts support this clone. The chain employs TRBV29-1 and TRBJ2-3, with a tentative D call TRBD1 (6 bases). Germline CDR1 and CDR2: SQVTM and ANQGSEA. The CDR3 runs to 16 residues. V lost 3 bases, J lost 0 bases, and 16 bases lay in between. The CDR3 loop is CSVDTGRMVSTDTQYF. The CDR3 DNA follows: TGCAGCGTTGATACAGGGCGGATGGTGAGCACAGATACGCAGTATTTT.

Here the CDR3 DNA reads TGTGCCAGCAGCTCATGGACAGAAGGGGACACCATATATTTT. Amino acid sequence: CASSSWTEGDTIYF. The genes are TRBV11-2 and TRBJ1-3; D perhaps matches TRBD1 (6 bases). The ends were cut back, 4 bases at V and 8 bases at J, with 15 bases in the middle. The CDR3 is 14 amino acids. Germline CDR1 reads SGHAT; CDR2 reads FQNNGV.

The chain recombines TRBV12-5 with TRBJ1-6, with TRBD1 matching over 7 bases. This CDR3 comprises 15 residues. CDR1 is LGHNT, CDR2 FRNRAP, per germline. J lost 5 bases, V lost 6 bases, and 7 bases had no gene match. For the CDR3, the DNA is TGTGCTAGTGGGGGGAGGACAGGAGATAATTCACCCCTCCACTTT. Translated, it gives CASGGRTGDNSPLHF.

The rearrangement joins TRBV19 to TRBJ2-1, with 8 nucleotides matching TRBD2. V shed 9 bases, J shed 1 base, and the junction held 14 bases outside the gene matches. This CDR3 contains 17 residues. CDR1 is LNHDA, CDR2 SQIVND, per germline (reference sequence). The CDR3 spells CASSSGSGGPSYNEQFF. The DNA for the CDR3 is TGTGCCAGCTCGAGTGGGAGCGGGGGTCCGTCCTACAATGAGCAGTTCTTC. The full variable domain, completed using reference TRBV19 and TRBJ2-1, is DGGITQSPKYLFRKEGQNVTLSCEQNLNHDAMYWYRQDPGQGLRLIYYSQIVNDFQKGDIAEGYSVSREKKESFPLTVTSAQKNPTAFYLCASSSGSGGPSYNEQFFGPGTRLTVL.

The V call is TRBV5-4, the J call TRBJ2-1; D possibly corresponds to TRBD1 (6 bases). The germline V and J ends were trimmed by 1 base and 2 bases, with 13 bases remaining between them. CDR1 is SGHNT, CDR2 YYREEE, per germline (reference sequence). The CDR3 sequence is 16 residues long. The CDR3, as DNA: TGTGCCAGCAGCTTGCGAACAGGGACAACCTACAATGAGCAGTTCTTC. This gives the protein CASSLRTGTTYNEQFF.

This clone appeared a single time. The chain links TRBV4-2 to TRBJ2-5, with a possible D match to TRBD1 (5 bases). The CDR3 is 17 residues long. The germline gives CDR1 LGHNA, CDR2 YNFKEQ. Trimming took off 4 bases at V and 3 bases at J, with 21 bases between the two ends. CDR3 protein: CASSPLGPERGKETQYF. CDR3 nucleotides: TGTGCCAGCAGCCCCTTAGGCCCCGAAAGGGGAAAAGAGACCCAGTACTTC.

The rearrangement joins TRBV5-1 to TRBJ2-3, with 12 bases matching TRBD2. CDR1 is SGHRS, CDR2 YFSETQ, per germline. V trimming: 0 bases; J trimming: 1 base; junction bases outside the gene matches: 3. The CDR3 runs 17 residues. CDR3 region: CASSLGLAGAGTDTQYF. The CDR3 nucleotides are TGCGCCAGCAGCTTGGGACTAGCGGGGGCCGGCACAGATACGCAGTATTTT.

The J gene is TRBJ2-7, the V gene TRBV27; no clear D. The CDR3 spans 13 residues. Trimming stripped 6 bases from V and 1 base from J, with 10 bases between. Germline values: CDR1 MNHEY, CDR2 SMNVEV (reference sequence). The CDR3 bases are TGTGCCAGCAGCCATGACGGGTCCTACGAGCAGTACTTC. Its translation is CASSHDGSYEQYF.

The genes are TRBV4-1 and TRBJ2-5; tentatively, D is TRBD2 (6 bases). CDR1 and CDR2 from the germline V gene are MGHRA and YSYEKL. The CDR3 is 14 amino acids. Trimming removed 1 base at V and 7 bases at J, with 13 bases between. CDR3 amino acids: CASSQVGAGGTQYF. The DNA for the CDR3 is TGCGCCAGCAGCCAAGTAGGGGCCGGGGGGACCCAGTACTTC.

The chain links TRBV27 to TRBJ2-7, with 7 bases that match TRBD1. V lost 0 bases and J lost 0; bases outside the gene matches: 5. CDR1 MNHEY and CDR2 SMNVEV come from the germline V gene (reference sequence). The CDR3 spans 16 residues. As DNA, the CDR3 is TGTGCCAGCAGTTTATCTACCGGGACAGTCTCCTACGAGCAGTACTTC. Translation gives CASSLSTGTVSYEQYF.

This chain links TRBV4-1 with TRBJ2-1, with D possibly being TRBD1 (5 bases). The CDR3 contains 15 residues. Germline V CDR1 and CDR2: MGHRA, YSYEKL. Trimming pared 0 bases from V and 6 bases from J, leaving 12 bases between. CDR3 DNA: TGCGCCAGCAGCCAAGATATCGACAGTATCAATGAGCAGTTCTTC. Translating it yields CASSQDIDSINEQFF.

This clone was seen only once. The rearrangement links TRBV6-5 to TRBJ1-2; D possibly corresponds to TRBD1 (5 bases). This CDR3 has 14 residues. Trimming pared 2 bases from V and 6 bases from J, leaving 13 bases between. Germline assignment: CDR1 MNHEY and CDR2 SVGAGI. CDR3: CASSYGADLNGYTF. The CDR3 DNA reads as TGTGCCAGCAGTTACGGGGCAGACCTGAATGGCTACACCTTC.

The chain combines TRBV29-1 with TRBJ1-3, with D possibly matching TRBD1 (5 bases). V was clipped by 0 bases and J by 0 bases, with 12 bases between them. CDR1 SQVTM and CDR2 ANQGSEA come from the germline V gene. This CDR3 region has 16 residues. CDR3 amino acids: CSVEDRGDTSGNTIYF. The CDR3, as DNA: TGCAGCGTTGAAGATCGGGGGGATACCTCTGGAAACACCATATATTTT.

The chain is built from TRBV18 and TRBJ1-1; D gene ambiguous. Trimming cost V 1 base and J 10 bases, with 13 bases left between them. Per the germline V gene, CDR1 is KGHSH and CDR2 is LQKENI. The CDR3 length is 13 residues. The CDR3 nucleotides are TGTGCCAGCTCACCACAGGCGAGGGAGGTAGCTTTCTTT. This translates into CASSPQAREVAFF. Supplemented by reference TRBV18 and TRBJ1-1, the full variable domain reads NAGVMQNPRHLVRRRGQEARLRCSPMKGHSHVYWYRQLPEEGLKFMVYLQKENIIDESGMPKERFSAEFPKEGPSILRIQQVVRGDSAAYFCASSPQAREVAFFGQGTRLTVV.

The rearrangement uses TRBV27 and TRBJ1-4; 10 bases map to TRBD1. The V gene's germline CDR1 is MNHEY and CDR2 SMNVEV (reference sequence). With 5 bases clipped from V and 7 bases from J, the junction kept 19 bases outside the gene matches. The length of the CDR3 is 19 residues. The CDR3 bases are TGTGCCAGCAGTCCGCTGGACAGGGGGGGATCGGAGGAGAGTGAAAAACTGTTTTTT. It yields the protein CASSPLDRGGSEESEKLFF.

The rearrangement links TRBV7-2 to TRBJ2-1; a weak D match, TRBD2 (6 bases). Trimming pared 2 bases from V and 4 bases from J, leaving 9 bases between. The germline gives CDR1 SGHTA, CDR2 FQGNSA. This CDR3 region has 14 residues. For the CDR3, the DNA is TGTGCCAGCAGCTTAATTGGGGGGTACAATGAGCAGTTCTTC. This translates into CASSLIGGYNEQFF. Supplemented by reference TRBV7-2 and TRBJ2-1, the full variable domain reads GAGVSQSPSNKVTEKGKDVELRCDPISGHTALYWYRQSLGQGLEFLIYFQGNSAPDKSGLPSDRFSAERTGGSVSTLTIQRTQQEDSAVYLCASSLIGGYNEQFFGPGTRLTVL.

Only one count was recorded for this clone. The chain combines TRBV9 with TRBJ1-2, with TRBD1 matching 9 bases. Trimming at V came to 3 bases and at J to 3 bases, leaving 6 bases not matched to a gene. This CDR3 is built from 15 residues. CDR1 and CDR2 from the germline V gene are SGDLS and YYNGEE. The CDR3 region has the DNA TGTGCCAGCAGCGGCCGGGACAGGGATTACTATGGCTACACCTTC. It is translated as CASSGRDRDYYGYTF.

The chain couples TRBV6-1 to TRBJ1-2; possible D gene TRBD1, 5 bases. The germline V gene has CDR1 MNHNS and CDR2 SASEGT. CDR3 length: 15 amino acids. Trimming stripped 4 bases from V and 6 bases from J, with 18 bases between. DNA for the CDR3: TGTGCCAGCAGTGTACGTGTGGGGGGACCCAATGGCTACACCTTC. This sequence encodes CASSVRVGGPNGYTF.

J is TRBJ2-1 and V is TRBV5-1; D is undetermined. This CDR3 has 14 amino acids. Germline-derived CDR1 and CDR2 are SGHRS and YFSETQ. The ends were cut back, 0 bases at V and 4 bases at J, with 8 bases in the middle. CDR3 loop: CASSLGTDYNEQFF. CDR3 DNA: TGCGCCAGCAGCTTGGGAACAGATTACAATGAGCAGTTCTTC.

The chain combines TRBV7-3 with TRBJ2-5; TRBD2 might be the D (7 bases). The germline CDR1 and CDR2 sequences are SGHTA and FQGTGA. This CDR3 region has 19 residues. V was clipped by 4 bases and J by 7 bases, with 31 bases between them. The CDR3 loop reads CASSSFGGGPGRAVGTQYF. CDR3 in DNA: TGTGCCAGCAGCTCCTTTGGGGGGGGCCCCGGTCGCGCCGTAGGGACCCAGTACTTC.